The source of this T cell receptor beta chain is a study of cytomegalovirus exposure and HLA in healthy donors. A multiplex PCR was run with 60 Vbeta primers and 13 Jbeta primers. The protocol was immunoSEQ multiplex PCR, while the TCRdb copy is restricted to in-frame clones and leaves out a portion. The table lists tens of thousands of clones, over 70% of them singletons. Notes on the study in general: Relative to the approximately 630-donor mean, N-insertions were reportedly fewer in an Asian-associated ancestry cluster in a later analysis. Previous analysis showed most TCR beta V segments were productive about 87% or about 30% of the time.

As concerns this clone: Its antigen is undetermined.

Trimming removed 6 bases from V and 1 base from J; junction bases left unmatched: 5. Looked up from germline, CDR1 is SNHLY and CDR2 is FYNNEI. This CDR3 region has 14 residues. The chain has TRBV2 and TRBJ1-1; TRBD1 matches at 7 bases. This TCR was recovered from a woman aged 40 to 49 in good health and CMV-seronegative. Sequencing was done on a sample of PBMCs. CDR3 amino acids: CASRGWTGNTEAFF. The CDR3 DNA reads TGTGCCAGCAGGGGATGGACAGGGAACACTGAAGCTTTCTTT.